The 5 T cell receptor beta chains listed next were all sequenced from one sample in a study of blood T cells in healthy people across ages. PCR was performed a second time for about 6 to 12 cycles using a sample-barcoded 5' primer and a J-beta primer mix. Via MiXCR, TCRdb re-called the 5' RACE reads, giving one row per CDR3 protein. The sample carries roughly 1.6 million distinct CDR3 sequences, roughly a third recorded once. The sequencing sample was made of blood. The receptors stem from a woman aged 25 to 45 in good health.

This chain joins TRBV11-3 and TRBJ2-2; TRBD1 might be the D (5 bases). The CDR3 totals 18 residues. Per the germline V gene, CDR1 is SGHNT and CDR2 is YENEEA. V gave up 0 bases and J gave up 0 bases, with 14 bases separating them. The CDR3 region is CASSLDLWGISNTGELFF. CDR3 sequence (DNA): TGTGCCAGCAGCTTAGATTTGTGGGGCATCTCGAACACCGGGGAGCTGTTTTTT.

This clonotype turned up a few times. The rearrangement uses TRBV9 and TRBJ1-1, with D possibly TRBD1 on 6 matching bases. V shed 4 bases and J shed 4 bases, with 14 bases lying between them. This CDR3 comprises 14 residues. Germline V gene data show CDR1 as SGDLS and CDR2 as YYNGEE. The CDR3 DNA is TGTGCCAGCAGCATGATAAGGGGGATCACTGAAGCTTTCTTT. Amino acid sequence: CASSMIRGITEAFF.

This clonotype was seen only a few times. This rearrangement joins TRBV30 to TRBJ2-7; D gene unclear. This CDR3 comprises 12 residues. The ends were cut back, 3 bases at V and 3 bases at J, with 9 bases in the middle. Germline V gene sequence: CDR1 GTSNPN, CDR2 SVGIG (reference sequence). CDR3 bases: TGTGCCTGGAGCCAGTCAAGCTACGAGCAGTACTTC. As protein: CAWSQSSYEQYF.

This clonotype was seen a few times. A much larger clone differs by one base, so this may be a read error. The rearrangement uses TRBV4-1 and TRBJ2-5; 7 nucleotides match TRBD2. Germline CDR1 MGHRA, CDR2 YSYEKL. The CDR3 sequence is 13 residues long. DNA for the CDR3: TGCGTCAGCAGCCCGAGCGGGGAAGAGACCCAGTACTTC. It translates to CVSSPSGEETQYF.

The chain couples TRBV3-1 to TRBJ2-7; D may be TRBD2 (5 bases). The CDR3 runs to 14 residues. Germline CDR1 is LGHDT and CDR2 is YNNKEL (reference sequence). Deletions cut 3 bases from V and 3 bases from J, with 12 bases between. This CDR3 reads CASSHGGLSYEQYF. CDR3 sequence (DNA): TGTGCCAGCAGCCACGGCGGACTTAGCTACGAGCAGTACTTC.